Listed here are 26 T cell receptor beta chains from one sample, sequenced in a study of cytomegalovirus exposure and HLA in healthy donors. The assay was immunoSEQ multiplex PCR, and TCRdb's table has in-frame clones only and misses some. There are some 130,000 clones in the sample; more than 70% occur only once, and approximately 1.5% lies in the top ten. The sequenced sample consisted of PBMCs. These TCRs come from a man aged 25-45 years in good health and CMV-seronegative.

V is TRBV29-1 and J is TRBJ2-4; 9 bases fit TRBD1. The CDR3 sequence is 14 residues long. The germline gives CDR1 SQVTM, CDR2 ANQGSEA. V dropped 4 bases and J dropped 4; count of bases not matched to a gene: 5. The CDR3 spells CSVAGTGSKNIQYF. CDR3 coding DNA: TGCAGCGTTGCCGGGACAGGGTCGAAAAACATTCAGTACTTC.

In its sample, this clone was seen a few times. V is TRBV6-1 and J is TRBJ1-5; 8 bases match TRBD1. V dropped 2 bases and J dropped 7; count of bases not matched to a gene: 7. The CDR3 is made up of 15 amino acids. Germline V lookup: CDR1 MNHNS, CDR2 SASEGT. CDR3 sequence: CASSELDRVRQPQHF. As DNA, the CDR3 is TGTGCCAGCAGTGAATTGGACAGGGTGAGGCAGCCCCAGCATTTT.

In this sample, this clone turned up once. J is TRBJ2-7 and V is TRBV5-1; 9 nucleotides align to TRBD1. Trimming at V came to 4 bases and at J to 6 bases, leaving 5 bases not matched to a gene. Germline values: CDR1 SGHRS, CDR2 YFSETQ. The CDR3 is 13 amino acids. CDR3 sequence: CASSGGQGFEQYF. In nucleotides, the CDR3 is TGCGCCAGCAGCGGGGGACAGGGCTTCGAGCAGTACTTC.

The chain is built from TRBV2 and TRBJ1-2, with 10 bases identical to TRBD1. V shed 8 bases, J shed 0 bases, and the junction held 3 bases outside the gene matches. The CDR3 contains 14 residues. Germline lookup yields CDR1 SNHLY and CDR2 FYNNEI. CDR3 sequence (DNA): TGTGCCAGCGGGACAGGGGACGCTAACTATGGCTACACCTTC. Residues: CASGTGDANYGYTF.

This CDR3 reads CASSLGTGGMSGEQYF. The CDR3 DNA sequence: TGTGCCAGCAGCTTGGGGACAGGGGGCATGAGTGGCGAGCAGTACTTC. J is TRBJ2-7 and V is TRBV5-5; 11 bases line up with TRBD1. V gave up 0 bases and J gave up 6 bases; unmatched junction bases: 8. Germline V lookup: CDR1 SGHKS, CDR2 YYEKEE (reference sequence). This CDR3 has 16 amino acids.

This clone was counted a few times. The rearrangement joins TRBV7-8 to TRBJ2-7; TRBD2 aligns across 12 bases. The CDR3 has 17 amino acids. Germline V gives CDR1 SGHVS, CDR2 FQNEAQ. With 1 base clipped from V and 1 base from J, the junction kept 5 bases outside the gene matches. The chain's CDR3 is CASSLEASGRASYEQYF. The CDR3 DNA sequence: TGTGCCAGCAGCTTAGAGGCTAGCGGGAGGGCGTCCTACGAGCAGTACTTC.

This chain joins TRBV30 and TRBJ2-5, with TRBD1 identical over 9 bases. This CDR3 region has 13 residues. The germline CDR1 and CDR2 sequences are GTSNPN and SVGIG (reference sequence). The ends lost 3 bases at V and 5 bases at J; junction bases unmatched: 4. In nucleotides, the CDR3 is TGTGCCTGGAGAGGACAGGGGCCGGAGACCCAGTACTTC. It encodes CAWRGQGPETQYF.

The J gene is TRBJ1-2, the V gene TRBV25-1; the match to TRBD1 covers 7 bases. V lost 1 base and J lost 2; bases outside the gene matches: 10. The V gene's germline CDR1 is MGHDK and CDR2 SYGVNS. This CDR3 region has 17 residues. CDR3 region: CASSESIFVGQNYGYTF. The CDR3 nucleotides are TGTGCCAGCAGTGAATCAATATTTGTGGGACAGAACTATGGCTACACCTTC.

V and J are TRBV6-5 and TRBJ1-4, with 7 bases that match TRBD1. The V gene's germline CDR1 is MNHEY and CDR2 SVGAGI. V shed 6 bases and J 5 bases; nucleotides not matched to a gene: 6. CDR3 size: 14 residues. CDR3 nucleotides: TGTGCCAGCAGATCCGGGACAGAAAATGAAAAACTGTTTTTT. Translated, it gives CASRSGTENEKLFF.

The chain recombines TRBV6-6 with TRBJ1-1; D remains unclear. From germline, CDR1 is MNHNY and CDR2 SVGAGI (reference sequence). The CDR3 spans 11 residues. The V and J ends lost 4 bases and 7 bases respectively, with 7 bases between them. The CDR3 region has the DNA TGTGCCAGCAGTTCCGTAGTTGAAGCTTTCTTT. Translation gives CASSSVVEAFF.

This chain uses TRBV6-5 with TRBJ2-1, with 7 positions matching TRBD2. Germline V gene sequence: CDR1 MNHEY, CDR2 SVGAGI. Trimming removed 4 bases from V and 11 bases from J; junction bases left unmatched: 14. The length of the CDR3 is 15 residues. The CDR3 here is CASSWTREAGMKQFF. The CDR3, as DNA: TGTGCCAGCAGTTGGACGCGGGAAGCGGGAATGAAGCAGTTCTTC.

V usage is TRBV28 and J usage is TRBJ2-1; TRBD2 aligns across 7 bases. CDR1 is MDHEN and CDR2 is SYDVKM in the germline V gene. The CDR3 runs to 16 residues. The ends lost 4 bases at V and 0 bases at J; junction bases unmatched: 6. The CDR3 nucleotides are TGTGCCAGCAGTTCGACTAGCTGGAGCTCCTACAATGAGCAGTTCTTC. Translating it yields CASSSTSWSSYNEQFF.

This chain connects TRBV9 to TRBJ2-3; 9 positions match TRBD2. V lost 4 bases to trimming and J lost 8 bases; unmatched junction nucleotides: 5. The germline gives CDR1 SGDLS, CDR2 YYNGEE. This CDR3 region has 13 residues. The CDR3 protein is CASSLGTSLTQYF. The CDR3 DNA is TGTGCCAGCAGCCTAGGGACTAGCCTTACGCAGTATTTT.

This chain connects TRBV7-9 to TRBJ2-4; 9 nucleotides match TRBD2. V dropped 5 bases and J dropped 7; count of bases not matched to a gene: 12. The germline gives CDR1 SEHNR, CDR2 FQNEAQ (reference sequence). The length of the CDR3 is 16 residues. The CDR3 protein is CASSPGAGGPENIQYF. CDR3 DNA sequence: TGTGCCAGCAGCCCTGGTGCGGGAGGGCCGGAGAACATTCAGTACTTC.

DNA for the CDR3: TGTGCCAGCAGTTCCCGGGACCAACTAGCGGGAGGTCTTATATACGAGCAGTACTTC. Its translation is CASSSRDQLAGGLIYEQYF. This sequence joins TRBV7-3 and TRBJ2-7, with 12 bases lining up with TRBD2. There are 19 residues in the CDR3. CDR1 is SGHTA, CDR2 FQGTGA, per germline. V trimming: 6 bases; J trimming: 4 bases; junction bases outside the gene matches: 19.

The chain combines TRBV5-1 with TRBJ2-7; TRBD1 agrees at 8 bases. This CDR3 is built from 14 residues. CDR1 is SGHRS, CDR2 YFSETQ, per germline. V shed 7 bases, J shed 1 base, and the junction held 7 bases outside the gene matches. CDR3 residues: CASVGQGASYEQYF. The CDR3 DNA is TGCGCCAGCGTAGGACAGGGTGCTTCCTACGAGCAGTACTTC.

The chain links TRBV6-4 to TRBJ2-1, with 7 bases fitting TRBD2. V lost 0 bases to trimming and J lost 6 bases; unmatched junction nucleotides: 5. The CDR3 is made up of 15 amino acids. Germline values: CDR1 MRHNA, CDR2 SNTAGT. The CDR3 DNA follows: TGTGCCAGCAGTGACTCTGGAGCGGGAATCAATGAGCAGTTCTTC. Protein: CASSDSGAGINEQFF.

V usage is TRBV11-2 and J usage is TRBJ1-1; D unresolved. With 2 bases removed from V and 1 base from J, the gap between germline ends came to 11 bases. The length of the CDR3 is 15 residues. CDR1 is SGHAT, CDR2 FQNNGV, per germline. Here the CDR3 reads CASSLFRSGNTEAFF. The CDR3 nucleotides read TGTGCCAGCAGCTTATTCCGGTCAGGGAACACTGAAGCTTTCTTT.

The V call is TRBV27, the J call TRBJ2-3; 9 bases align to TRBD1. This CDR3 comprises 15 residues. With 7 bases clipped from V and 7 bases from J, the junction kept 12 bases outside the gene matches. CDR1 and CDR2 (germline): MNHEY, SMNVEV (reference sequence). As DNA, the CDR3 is TGTGCCAGCACTCCACGAATTACAGGGGGCAATACGCAGTATTTT. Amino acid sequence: CASTPRITGGNTQYF.

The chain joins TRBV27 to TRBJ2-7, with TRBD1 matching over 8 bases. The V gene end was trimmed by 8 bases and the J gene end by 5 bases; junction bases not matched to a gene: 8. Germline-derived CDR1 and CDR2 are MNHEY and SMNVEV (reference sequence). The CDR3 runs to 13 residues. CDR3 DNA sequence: TGTGCCAGCCAGGACAGGGAGATCGACGAGCAGTACTTC. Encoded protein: CASQDREIDEQYF.

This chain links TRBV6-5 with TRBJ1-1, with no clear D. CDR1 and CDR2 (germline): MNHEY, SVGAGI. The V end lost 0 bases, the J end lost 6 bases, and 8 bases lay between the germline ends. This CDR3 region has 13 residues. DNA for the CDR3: TGTGCCAGCAGTTACTCGGGAGACTCTGAAGCTTTCTTT. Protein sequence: CASSYSGDSEAFF.

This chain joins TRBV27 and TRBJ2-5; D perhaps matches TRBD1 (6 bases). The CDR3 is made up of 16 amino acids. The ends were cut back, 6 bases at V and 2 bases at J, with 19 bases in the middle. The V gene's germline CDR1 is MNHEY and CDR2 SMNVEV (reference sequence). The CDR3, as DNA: TGTGCCAGCAGCCGTCTCGGGACACTTCTTCAAGAGACCCAGTACTTC. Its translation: CASSRLGTLLQETQYF.

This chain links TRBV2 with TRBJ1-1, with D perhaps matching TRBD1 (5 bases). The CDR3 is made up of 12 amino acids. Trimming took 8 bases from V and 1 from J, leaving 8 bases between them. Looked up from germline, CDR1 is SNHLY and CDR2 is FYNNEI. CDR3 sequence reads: CASGQGNTEAFF. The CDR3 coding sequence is TGTGCCAGCGGTCAGGGGAACACTGAAGCTTTCTTT.

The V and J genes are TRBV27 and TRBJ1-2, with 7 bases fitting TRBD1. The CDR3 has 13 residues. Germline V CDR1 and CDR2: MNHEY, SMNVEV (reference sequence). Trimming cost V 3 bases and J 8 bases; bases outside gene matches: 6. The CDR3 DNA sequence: TGTGCCAGCAGTTTGGGACAGAATTCGGGCTACACCTTC. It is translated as CASSLGQNSGYTF.

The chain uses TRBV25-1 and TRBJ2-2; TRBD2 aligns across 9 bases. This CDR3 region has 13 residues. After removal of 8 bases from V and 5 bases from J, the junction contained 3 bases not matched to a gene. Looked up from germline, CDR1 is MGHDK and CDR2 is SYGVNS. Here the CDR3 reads CASGTSLTGELFF. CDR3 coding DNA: TGTGCCAGCGGGACTAGCTTAACCGGGGAGCTGTTTTTT.

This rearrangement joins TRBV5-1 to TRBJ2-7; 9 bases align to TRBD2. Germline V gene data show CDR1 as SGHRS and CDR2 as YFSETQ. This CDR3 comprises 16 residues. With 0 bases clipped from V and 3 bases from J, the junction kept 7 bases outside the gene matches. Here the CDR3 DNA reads TGCGCCAGCAGCTTGGAGGGAGCGGGAGGAAACTACGAGCAGTACTTC. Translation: CASSLEGAGGNYEQYF. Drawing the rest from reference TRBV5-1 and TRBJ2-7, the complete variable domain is KAGVTQTPRYLIKTRGQQVTLSCSPISGHRSVSWYQQTPGQGLQFLFEYFSETQRNKGNFPGRFSGRQFSNSRSEMNVSTLELGDSALYLCASSLEGAGGNYEQYFGPGTRLTVT.